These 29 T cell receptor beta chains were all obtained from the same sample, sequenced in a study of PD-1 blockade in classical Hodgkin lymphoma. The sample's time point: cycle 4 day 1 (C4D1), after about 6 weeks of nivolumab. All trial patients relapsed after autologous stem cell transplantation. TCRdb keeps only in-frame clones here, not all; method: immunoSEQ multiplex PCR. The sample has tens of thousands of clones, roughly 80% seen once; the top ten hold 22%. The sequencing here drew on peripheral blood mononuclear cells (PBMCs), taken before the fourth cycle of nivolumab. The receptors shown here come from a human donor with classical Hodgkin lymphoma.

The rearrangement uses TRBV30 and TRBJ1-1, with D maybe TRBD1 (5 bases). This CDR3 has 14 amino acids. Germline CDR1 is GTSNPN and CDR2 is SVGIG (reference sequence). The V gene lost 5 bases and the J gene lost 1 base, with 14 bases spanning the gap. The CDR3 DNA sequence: TGTGCCTGGCAGTCCCTCACAGGGAACACTGAAGCTTTCTTT. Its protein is CAWQSLTGNTEAFF.

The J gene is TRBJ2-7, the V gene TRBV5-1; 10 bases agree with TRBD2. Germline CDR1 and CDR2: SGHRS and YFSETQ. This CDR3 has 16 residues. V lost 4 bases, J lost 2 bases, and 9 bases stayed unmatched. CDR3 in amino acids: CASSARASGSPYEQYF. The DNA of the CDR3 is TGCGCCAGCAGCGCCCGGGCTAGCGGGAGCCCCTACGAGCAGTACTTC. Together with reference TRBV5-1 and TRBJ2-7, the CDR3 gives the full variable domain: KAGVTQTPRYLIKTRGQQVTLSCSPISGHRSVSWYQQTPGQGLQFLFEYFSETQRNKGNFPGRFSGRQFSNSRSEMNVSTLELGDSALYLCASSARASGSPYEQYFGPGTRLTVT.

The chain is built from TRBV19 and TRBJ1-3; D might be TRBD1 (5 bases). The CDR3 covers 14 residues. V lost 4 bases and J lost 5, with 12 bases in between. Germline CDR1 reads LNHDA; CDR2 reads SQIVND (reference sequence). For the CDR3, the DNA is TGTGCCAGTAGTAACCGGGGGGACCGAAACACCATATATTTT. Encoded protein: CASSNRGDRNTIYF.

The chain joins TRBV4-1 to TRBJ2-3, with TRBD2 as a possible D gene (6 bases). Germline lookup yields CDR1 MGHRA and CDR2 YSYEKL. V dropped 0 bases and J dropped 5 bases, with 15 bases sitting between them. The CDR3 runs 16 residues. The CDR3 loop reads CASSQESSGAGDTQYF. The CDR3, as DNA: TGCGCCAGCAGCCAAGAATCATCGGGAGCGGGAGATACGCAGTATTTT.

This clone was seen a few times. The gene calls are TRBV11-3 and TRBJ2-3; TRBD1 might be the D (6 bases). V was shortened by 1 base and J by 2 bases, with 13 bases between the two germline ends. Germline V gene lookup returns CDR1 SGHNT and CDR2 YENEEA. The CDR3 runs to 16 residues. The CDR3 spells CASSLGQALPTDTQYF. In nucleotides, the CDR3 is TGTGCCAGCAGCTTAGGACAGGCCCTACCCACAGATACGCAGTATTTT. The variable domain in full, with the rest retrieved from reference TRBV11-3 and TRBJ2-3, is EAGVVQSPRYKIIEKKQPVAFWCNPISGHNTLYWYLQNLGQGPELLIRYENEEAVDDSQLPKDRFSAERLKGVDSTLKIQPAELGDSAVYLCASSLGQALPTDTQYFGPGTRLTVL.

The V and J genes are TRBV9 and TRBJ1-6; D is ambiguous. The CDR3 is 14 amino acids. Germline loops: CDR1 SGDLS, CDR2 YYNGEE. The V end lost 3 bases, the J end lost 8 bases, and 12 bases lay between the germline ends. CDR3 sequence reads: CASSAYGIHSPLHF. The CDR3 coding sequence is TGTGCCAGCAGCGCGTACGGGATTCATTCACCCCTCCACTTT.

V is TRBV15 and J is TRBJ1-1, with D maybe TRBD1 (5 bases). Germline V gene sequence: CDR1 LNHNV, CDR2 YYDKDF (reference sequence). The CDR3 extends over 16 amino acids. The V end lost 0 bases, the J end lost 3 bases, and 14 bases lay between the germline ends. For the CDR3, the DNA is TGTGCCACCAGCAGAGAGGGGCGCAGGGTCGACACTGAAGCTTTCTTT. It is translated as CATSREGRRVDTEAFF.

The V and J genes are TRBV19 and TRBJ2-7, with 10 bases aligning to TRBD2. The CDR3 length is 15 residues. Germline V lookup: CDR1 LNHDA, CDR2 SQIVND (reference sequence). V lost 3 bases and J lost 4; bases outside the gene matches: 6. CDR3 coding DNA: TGTGCCAGTAGTATCGTACTAGCGGGAATTTACGAGCAGTACTTC. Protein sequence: CASSIVLAGIYEQYF.

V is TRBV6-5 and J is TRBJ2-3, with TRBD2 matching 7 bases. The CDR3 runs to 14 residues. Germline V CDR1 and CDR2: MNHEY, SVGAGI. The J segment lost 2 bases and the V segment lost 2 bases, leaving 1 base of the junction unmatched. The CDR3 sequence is CASSYQRDTDTQYF. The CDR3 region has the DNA TGTGCCAGCAGTTACCAGCGGGACACAGATACGCAGTATTTT.

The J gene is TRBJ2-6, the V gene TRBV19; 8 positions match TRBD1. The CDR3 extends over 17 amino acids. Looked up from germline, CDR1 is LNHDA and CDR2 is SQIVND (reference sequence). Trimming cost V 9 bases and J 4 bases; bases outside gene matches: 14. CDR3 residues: CASGVGQALEGANVLTF. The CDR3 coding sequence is TGTGCCAGCGGTGTGGGACAGGCTTTAGAGGGGGCCAACGTCCTGACTTTC.

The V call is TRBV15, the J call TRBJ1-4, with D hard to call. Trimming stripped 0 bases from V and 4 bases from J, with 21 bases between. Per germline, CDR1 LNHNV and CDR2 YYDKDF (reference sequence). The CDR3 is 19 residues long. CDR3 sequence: CATSRDDVSLWVYNEKLFF. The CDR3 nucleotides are TGTGCCACCAGCAGAGACGACGTTTCTTTGTGGGTCTATAATGAAAAACTGTTTTTT.

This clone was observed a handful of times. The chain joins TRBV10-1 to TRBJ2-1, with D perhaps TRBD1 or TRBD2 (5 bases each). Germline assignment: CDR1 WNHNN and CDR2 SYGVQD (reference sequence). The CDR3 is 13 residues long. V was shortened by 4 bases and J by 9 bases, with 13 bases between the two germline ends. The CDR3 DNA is TGCGCCAGCAGTGGGGGGTCTAGGGGTGAGCAGTTCTTC. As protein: CASSGGSRGEQFF.

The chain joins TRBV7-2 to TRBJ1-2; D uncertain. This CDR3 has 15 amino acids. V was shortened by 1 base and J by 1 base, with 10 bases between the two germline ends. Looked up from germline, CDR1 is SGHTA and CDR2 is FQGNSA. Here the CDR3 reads CASSLGPSLNYGYTF. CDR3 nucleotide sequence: TGTGCCAGCAGCTTAGGCCCCAGCCTTAACTATGGCTACACCTTC.

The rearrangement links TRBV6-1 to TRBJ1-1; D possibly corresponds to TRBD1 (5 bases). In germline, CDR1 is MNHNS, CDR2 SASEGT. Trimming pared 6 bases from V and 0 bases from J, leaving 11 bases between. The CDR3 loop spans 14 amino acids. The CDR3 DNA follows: TGTGCCAGCAGGTGGAAGGGGTTGAACACTGAAGCTTTCTTT. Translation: CASRWKGLNTEAFF.

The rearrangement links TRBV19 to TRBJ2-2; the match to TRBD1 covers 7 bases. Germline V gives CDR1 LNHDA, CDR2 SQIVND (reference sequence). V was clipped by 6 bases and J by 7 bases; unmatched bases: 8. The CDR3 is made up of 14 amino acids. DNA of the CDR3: TGTGCCAGTAGCCAAAATACAGGGGTCGGGGAGCTGTTTTTT. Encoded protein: CASSQNTGVGELFF. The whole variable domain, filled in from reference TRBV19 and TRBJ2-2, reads DGGITQSPKYLFRKEGQNVTLSCEQNLNHDAMYWYRQDPGQGLRLIYYSQIVNDFQKGDIAEGYSVSREKKESFPLTVTSAQKNPTAFYLCASSQNTGVGELFFGEGSRLTVL.

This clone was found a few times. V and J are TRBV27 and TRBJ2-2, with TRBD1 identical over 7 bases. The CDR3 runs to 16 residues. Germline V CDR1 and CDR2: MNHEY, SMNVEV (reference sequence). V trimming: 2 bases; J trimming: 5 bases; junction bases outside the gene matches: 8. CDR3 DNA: TGTGCCAGCAGTTTACTGACAGGGCAAGGAACCGGGGAGCTGTTTTTT. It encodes CASSLLTGQGTGELFF.

CDR3 region: CASSRGTGFQETQYF. The CDR3 DNA is TGTGCCAGCAGCCGGGGAACAGGATTCCAAGAGACCCAGTACTTC. This sequence joins TRBV5-4 and TRBJ2-5, with D perhaps given as TRBD1 or TRBD2 (5 bases each). This CDR3 has 15 amino acids. The V gene's germline CDR1 is SGHNT and CDR2 YYREEE (reference sequence). Trimming removed 4 bases from V and 1 base from J, with 14 bases in between.

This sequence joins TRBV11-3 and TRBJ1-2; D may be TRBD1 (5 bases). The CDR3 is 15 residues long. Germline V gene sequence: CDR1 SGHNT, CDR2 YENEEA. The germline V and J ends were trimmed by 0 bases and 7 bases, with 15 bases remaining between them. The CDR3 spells CASSLDSSGEVGYTF. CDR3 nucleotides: TGTGCCAGCAGCTTAGATTCATCGGGGGAGGTTGGCTACACCTTC. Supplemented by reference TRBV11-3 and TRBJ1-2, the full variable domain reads EAGVVQSPRYKIIEKKQPVAFWCNPISGHNTLYWYLQNLGQGPELLIRYENEEAVDDSQLPKDRFSAERLKGVDSTLKIQPAELGDSAVYLCASSLDSSGEVGYTFGSGTRLTVV.

CDR3 sequence: CASSPYQNTGELFF. The CDR3 nucleotides are TGTGCCAGCAGTCCCTACCAGAACACCGGGGAGCTGTTTTTT. The chain carries TRBV27 and TRBJ2-2; D is unclear. The CDR3 length is 14 residues. V gave up 5 bases and J gave up 1 base, with 8 bases separating them. Germline V gives CDR1 MNHEY, CDR2 SMNVEV (reference sequence).

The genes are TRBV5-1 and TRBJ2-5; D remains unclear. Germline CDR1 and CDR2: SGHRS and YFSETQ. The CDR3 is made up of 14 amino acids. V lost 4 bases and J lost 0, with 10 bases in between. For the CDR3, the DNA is TGCGCCAGCAGCGCTTCCGGTGACCAAGAGACCCAGTACTTC. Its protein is CASSASGDQETQYF.

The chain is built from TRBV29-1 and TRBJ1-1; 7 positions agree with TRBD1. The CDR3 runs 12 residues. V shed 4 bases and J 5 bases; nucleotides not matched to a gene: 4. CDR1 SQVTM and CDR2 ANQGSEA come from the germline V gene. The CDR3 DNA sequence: TGCAGCGTTGCCCTACAGGGGACTGAAGCTTTCTTT. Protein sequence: CSVALQGTEAFF.

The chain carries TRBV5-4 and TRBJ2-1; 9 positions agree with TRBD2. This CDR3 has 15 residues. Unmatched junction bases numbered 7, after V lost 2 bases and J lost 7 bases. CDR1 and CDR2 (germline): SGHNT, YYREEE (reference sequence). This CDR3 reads CASSLGGGARNEQFF. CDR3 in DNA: TGTGCCAGCAGCTTAGGCGGGGGGGCCAGAAATGAGCAGTTCTTC.

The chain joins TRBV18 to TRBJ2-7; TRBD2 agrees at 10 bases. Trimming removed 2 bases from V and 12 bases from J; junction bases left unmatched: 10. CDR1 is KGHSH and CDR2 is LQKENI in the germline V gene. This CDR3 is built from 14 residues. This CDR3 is CASSPVEAGGEMYF. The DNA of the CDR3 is TGTGCCAGCTCACCAGTGGAAGCGGGAGGGGAAATGTACTTC. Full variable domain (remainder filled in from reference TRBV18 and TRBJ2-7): NAGVMQNPRHLVRRRGQEARLRCSPMKGHSHVYWYRQLPEEGLKFMVYLQKENIIDESGMPKERFSAEFPKEGPSILRIQQVVRGDSAAYFCASSPVEAGGEMYFGPGTRLTVT.

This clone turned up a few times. The CDR3 loop reads CASSEMFSGANVLTF. The CDR3 DNA is TGTGCCAGCAGTGAAATGTTCTCTGGGGCCAACGTCCTGACTTTC. The V gene is TRBV6-1, the J gene TRBJ2-6, with D unresolved. This CDR3 is 15 amino acids long. Germline CDR1 reads MNHNS; CDR2 reads SASEGT. Trimming removed 2 bases at V and 0 bases at J, with 5 bases between.

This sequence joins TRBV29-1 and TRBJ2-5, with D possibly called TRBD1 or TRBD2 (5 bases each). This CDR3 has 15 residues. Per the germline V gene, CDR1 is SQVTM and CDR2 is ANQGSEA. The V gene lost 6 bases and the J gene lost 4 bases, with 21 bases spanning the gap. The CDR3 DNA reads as TGCAGCGTCGAGCCGGAGAGGGGAAGAGGAGAGACCCAGTACTTC. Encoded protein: CSVEPERGRGETQYF.

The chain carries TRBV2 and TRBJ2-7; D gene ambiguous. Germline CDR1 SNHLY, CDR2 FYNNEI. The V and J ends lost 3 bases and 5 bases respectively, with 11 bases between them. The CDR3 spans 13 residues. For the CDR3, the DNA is TGTGCCAGCAGTGACCCACTCCTCCACGAGCAGTACTTC. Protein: CASSDPLLHEQYF.

In DNA, the CDR3 is TGTGCCAGCACTATTGACCCTGGGTCTACTGAAGCTTTCTTT. Its translation: CASTIDPGSTEAFF. This rearrangement joins TRBV6-5 to TRBJ1-1; D gene uncertain. CDR1 is MNHEY, CDR2 SVGAGI, per germline. The CDR3 runs to 14 residues. Trimming left V 7 bases short and J 5 bases short, with 17 bases between.

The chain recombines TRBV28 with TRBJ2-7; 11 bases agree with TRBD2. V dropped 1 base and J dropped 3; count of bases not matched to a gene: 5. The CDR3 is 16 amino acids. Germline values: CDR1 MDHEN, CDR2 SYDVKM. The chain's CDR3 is CASSLSRLAGSYEQYF. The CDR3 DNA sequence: TGTGCCAGCAGTTTATCCCGACTAGCGGGGAGCTACGAGCAGTACTTC.

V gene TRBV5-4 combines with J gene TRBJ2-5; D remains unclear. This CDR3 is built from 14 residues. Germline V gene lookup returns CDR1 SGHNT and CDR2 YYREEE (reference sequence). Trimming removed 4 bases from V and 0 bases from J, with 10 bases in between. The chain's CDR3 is CASSATGYQETQYF. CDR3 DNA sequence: TGTGCCAGCAGCGCCACCGGATACCAAGAGACCCAGTACTTC.